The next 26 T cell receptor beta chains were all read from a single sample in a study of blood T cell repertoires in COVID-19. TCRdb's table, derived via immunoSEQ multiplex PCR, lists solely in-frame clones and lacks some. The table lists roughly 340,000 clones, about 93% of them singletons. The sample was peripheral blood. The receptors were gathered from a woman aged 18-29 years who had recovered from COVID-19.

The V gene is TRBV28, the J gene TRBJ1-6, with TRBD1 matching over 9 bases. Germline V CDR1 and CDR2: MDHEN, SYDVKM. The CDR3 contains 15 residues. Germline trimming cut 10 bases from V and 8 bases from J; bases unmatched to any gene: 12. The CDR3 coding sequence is TGTGCCACCAAACATCCGGGACAGGGATATTCACCCCTCCACTTT. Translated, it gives CATKHPGQGYSPLHF. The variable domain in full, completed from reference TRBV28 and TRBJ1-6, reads DVKVTQSSRYLVKRTGEKVFLECVQDMDHENMFWYRQDPGLGLRLIYFSYDVKMKEKGDIPEGYSVSREKKERFSLILESASTNQTSMYLCATKHPGQGYSPLHFGNGTRLTVT.

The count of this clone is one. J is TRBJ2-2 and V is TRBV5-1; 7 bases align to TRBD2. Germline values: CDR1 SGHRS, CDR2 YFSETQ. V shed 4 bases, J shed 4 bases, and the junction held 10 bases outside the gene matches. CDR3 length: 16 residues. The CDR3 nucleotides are TGCGCCAGCAGCACAGTGGCGGGAGAATTCACCGGGGAGCTGTTTTTT. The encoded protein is CASSTVAGEFTGELFF.

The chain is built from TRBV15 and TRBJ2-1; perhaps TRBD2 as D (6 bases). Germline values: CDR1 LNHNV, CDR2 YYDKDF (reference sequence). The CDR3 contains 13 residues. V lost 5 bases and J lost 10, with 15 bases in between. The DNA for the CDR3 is TGTGCCACCAGCTGGGGCGGGAATCGGGAGCAGTTCTTC. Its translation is CATSWGGNREQFF.

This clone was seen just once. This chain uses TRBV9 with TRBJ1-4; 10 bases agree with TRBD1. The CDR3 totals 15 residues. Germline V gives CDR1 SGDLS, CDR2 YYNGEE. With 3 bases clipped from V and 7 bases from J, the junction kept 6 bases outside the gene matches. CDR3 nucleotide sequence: TGTGCCAGCAGCGGATGGGACAGGGGTTCTGAAAAACTGTTTTTT. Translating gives CASSGWDRGSEKLFF.

CDR3 loop: CAWTPLGGGPYEQYV. The DNA for the CDR3 is TGTGCCTGGACTCCGCTAGGGGGGGGACCCTACGAGCAGTACGTC. This rearrangement joins TRBV30 to TRBJ2-7; D might be TRBD2 (7 bases). The V end was cut by 4 bases, the J end by 2 bases, with 18 bases between. Germline lookup yields CDR1 GTSNPN and CDR2 SVGIG (reference sequence). CDR3 length equals 15 residues.

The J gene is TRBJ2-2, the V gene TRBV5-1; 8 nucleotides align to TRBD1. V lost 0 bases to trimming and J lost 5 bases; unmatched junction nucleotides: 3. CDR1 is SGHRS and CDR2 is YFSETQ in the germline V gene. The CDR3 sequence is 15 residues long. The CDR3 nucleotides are TGCGCCAGCAGCTTGGCACAGGGGGAAACCGGGGAGCTGTTTTTT. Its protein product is CASSLAQGETGELFF.

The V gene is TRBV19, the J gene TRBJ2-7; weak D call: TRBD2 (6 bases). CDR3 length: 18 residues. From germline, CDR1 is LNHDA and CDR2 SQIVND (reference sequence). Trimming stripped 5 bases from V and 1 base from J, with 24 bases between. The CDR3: CASSRRAGSTAGSYEQYV. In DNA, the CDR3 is TGTGCCAGTAGTCGACGGGCAGGTTCCACAGCGGGTTCCTACGAGCAGTACGTC.

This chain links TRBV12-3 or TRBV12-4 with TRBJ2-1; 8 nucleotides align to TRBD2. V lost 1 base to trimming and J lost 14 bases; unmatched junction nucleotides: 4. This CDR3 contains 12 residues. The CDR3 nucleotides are TGTGCCAGCAGTTTAGTTGGCGGGAGGAAGTTCTTC. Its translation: CASSLVGGRKFF.

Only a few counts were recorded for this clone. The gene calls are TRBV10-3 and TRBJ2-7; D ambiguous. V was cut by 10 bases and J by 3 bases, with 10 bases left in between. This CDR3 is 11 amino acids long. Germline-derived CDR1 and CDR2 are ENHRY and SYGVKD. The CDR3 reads CATGVGYEQYV. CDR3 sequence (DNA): TGTGCCACCGGAGTTGGCTACGAGCAGTACGTC.

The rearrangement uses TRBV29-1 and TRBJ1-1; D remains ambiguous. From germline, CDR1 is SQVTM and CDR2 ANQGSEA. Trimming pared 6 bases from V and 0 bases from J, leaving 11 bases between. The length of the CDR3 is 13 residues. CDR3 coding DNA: TGCAGCGTAGCGGGTCTTATGAACACTGAAGCTTTCTTT. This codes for CSVAGLMNTEAFF.

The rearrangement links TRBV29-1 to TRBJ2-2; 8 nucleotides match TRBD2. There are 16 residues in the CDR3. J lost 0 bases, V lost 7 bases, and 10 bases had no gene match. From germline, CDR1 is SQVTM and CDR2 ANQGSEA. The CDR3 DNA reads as TGCAGCGCCCGGAGAGCGGGAGCCACGAACACCGGGGAGCTGTTTTTT. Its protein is CSARRAGATNTGELFF.

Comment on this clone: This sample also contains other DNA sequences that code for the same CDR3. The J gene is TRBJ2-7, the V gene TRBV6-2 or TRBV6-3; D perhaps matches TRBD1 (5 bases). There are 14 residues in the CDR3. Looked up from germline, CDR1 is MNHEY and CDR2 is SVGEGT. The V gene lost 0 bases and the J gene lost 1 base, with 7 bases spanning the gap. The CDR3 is CASSYSRGSYEQYV. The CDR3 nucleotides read TGTGCCAGCAGTTACTCAAGGGGTTCCTACGAGCAGTACGTC.

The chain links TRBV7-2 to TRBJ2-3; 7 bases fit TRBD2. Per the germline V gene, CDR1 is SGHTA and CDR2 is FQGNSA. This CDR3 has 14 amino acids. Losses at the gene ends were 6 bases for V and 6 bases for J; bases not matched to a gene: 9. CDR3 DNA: TGTGCCAGCAGAGGCCGCCTGGGGGGGGATACGCAGTATTTT. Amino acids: CASRGRLGGDTQYF.

The chain's CDR3 is CASSLDSFQPQHF. The CDR3 region has the DNA TGTGCCAGCAGCTTAGACAGTTTTCAGCCCCAGCATTTT. The chain has TRBV7-2 and TRBJ1-5; D uncertain. The CDR3 consists of 13 residues. V lost 1 base and J lost 6, with 7 bases in between. In germline, CDR1 is SGHTA, CDR2 FQGNSA. Full variable domain (rest looked up from reference TRBV7-2 and TRBJ1-5): GAGVSQSPSNKVTEKGKDVELRCDPISGHTALYWYRQSLGQGLEFLIYFQGNSAPDKSGLPSDRFSAERTGGSVSTLTIQRTQQEDSAVYLCASSLDSFQPQHFGDGTRLSIL.

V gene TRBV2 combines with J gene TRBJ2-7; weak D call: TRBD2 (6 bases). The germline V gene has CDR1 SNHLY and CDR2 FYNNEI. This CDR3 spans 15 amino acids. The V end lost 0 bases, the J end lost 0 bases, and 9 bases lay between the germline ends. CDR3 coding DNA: TGTGCCAGCAGTGAAGCCCCGGAGGGCTCCTACGAGCAGTACGTC. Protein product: CASSEAPEGSYEQYV.

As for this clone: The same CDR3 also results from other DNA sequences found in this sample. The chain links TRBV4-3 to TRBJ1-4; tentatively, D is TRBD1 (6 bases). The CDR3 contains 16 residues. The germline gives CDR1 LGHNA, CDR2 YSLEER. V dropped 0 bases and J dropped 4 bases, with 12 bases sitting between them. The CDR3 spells CASSQDRAGDNEKLFF. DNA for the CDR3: TGCGCCAGCAGCCAAGATAGGGCAGGGGATAATGAAAAACTGTTTTTT.

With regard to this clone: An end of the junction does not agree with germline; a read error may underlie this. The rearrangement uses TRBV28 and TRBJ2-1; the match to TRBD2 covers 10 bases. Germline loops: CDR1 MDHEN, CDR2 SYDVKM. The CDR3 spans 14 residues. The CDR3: CASREREGRHYEVF. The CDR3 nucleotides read TGTGCCAGCAGGGAGCGGGAGGGCCGTCACTATGAGGTCTTC. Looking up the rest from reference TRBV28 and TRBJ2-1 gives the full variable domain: DVKVTQSSRYLVKRTGEKVFLECVQDMDHENMFWYRQDPGLGLRLIYFSYDVKMKEKGDIPEGYSVSREKKERFSLILESASTNQTSMYLCASREREGRHYEVFGPGTRLTVL.

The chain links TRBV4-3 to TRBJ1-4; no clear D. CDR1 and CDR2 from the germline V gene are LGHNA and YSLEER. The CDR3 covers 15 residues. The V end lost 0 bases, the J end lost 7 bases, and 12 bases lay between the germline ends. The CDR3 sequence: CASSQEHSRSEKLFF. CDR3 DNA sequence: TGCGCCAGCAGCCAAGAGCACAGCCGTAGTGAAAAACTGTTTTTT.

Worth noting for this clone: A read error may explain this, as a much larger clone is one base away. The CDR3 is CASSLGLAEYNEQFF. CDR3 nucleotides: TGTGCCAGCAGCCTGGGACTAGCGGAATACAATGAGCAGTTCTTC. The V call is TRBV3-1 (or the pseudogene TRBV3-2), the J call TRBJ2-1; 11 bases map to TRBD2. CDR3 length equals 15 residues. Trimming took 4 bases from V and 4 from J; bases not matched to a gene: 3. In germline, CDR1 is LGHDT, CDR2 YNNKEL (reference sequence).

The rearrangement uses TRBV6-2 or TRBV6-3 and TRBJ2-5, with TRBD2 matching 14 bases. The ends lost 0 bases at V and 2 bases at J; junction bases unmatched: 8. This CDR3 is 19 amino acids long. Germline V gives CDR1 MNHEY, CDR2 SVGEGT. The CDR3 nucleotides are TGTGCCAGCAGTTACTCGAGACTAGCGGGAGGGGGCCGACAAGAGACCCAGTACTTC. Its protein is CASSYSRLAGGGRQETQYF.

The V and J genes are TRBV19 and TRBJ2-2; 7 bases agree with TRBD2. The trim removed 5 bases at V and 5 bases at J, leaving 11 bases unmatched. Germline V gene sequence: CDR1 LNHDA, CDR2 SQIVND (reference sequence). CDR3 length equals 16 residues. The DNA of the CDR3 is TGTGCCAGTAGTCCCCTGGGGGGGAGGGGTACCGGGGAGCTGTTTTTT. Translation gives CASSPLGGRGTGELFF.

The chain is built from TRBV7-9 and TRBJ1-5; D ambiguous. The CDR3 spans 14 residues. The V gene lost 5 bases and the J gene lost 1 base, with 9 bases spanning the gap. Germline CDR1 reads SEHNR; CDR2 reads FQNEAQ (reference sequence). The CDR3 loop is CASSPTPSNQPQHF. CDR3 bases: TGTGCCAGCAGCCCGACACCAAGCAATCAGCCCCAGCATTTT.

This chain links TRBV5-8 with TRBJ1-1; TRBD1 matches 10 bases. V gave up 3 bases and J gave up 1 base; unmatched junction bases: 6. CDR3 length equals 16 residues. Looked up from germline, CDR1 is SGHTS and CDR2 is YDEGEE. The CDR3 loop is CASSSIRTGGNTEAFF. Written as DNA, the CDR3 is TGTGCCAGCAGCTCTATAAGGACAGGGGGGAACACTGAAGCTTTCTTT.

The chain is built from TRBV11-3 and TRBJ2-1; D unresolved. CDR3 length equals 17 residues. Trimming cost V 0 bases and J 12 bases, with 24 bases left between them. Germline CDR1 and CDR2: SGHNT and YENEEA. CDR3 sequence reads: CASSLDILPLLPLTQFF. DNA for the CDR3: TGTGCCAGCAGCTTAGATATTCTCCCCCTGCTTCCCCTAACGCAGTTCTTC.

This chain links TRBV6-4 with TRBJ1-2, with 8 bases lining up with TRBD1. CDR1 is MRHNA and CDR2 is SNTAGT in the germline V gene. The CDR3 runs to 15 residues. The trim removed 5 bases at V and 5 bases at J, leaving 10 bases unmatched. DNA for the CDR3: TGTGCCAGCAGTCCATTCCCGACAGGGGAGTATGGCTACACCTTC. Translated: CASSPFPTGEYGYTF.

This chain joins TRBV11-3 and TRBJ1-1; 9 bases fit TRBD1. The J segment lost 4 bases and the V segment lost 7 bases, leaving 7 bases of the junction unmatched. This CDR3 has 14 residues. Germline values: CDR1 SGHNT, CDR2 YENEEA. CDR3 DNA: TGTGCCAGCACTTCCATACAGGGGGCCACTGAAGCTTTCTTT. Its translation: CASTSIQGATEAFF.